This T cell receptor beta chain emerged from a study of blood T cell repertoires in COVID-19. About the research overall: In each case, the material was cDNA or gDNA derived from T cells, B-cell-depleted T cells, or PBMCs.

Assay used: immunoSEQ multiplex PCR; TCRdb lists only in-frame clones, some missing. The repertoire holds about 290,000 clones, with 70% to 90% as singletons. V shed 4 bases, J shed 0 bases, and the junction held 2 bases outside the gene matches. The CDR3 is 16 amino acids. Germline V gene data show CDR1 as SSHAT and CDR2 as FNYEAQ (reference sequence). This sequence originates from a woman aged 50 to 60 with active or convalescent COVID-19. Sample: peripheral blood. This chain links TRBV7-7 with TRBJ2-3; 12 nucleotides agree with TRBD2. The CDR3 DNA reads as TGTGCCAGCAGCTGGGGACTAGCGGGCAGCACAGATACGCAGTATTTT. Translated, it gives CASSWGLAGSTDTQYF.